This T cell receptor (beta chain) was recovered during a study of OX40 agonist ivuxolimab in advanced cancers. Study at large: A male proportion of about 86% was recorded, with mean age approximately 57 years and range roughly 20 to 90.

Of note for this clone: The antigen is undetermined.

After removal of 1 base from V and 3 bases from J, the junction contained 10 bases not matched to a gene. The CDR3 runs to 18 residues. In germline, CDR1 is SGHDT, CDR2 YYEEEE. Study-level points and caveats: Partial responders dosed at 0.1-3.0 mg/kg displayed clonal expansion ranking among the lowest.

Repertoires were generated with immunoSEQ multiplex PCR, while TCRdb's copy carries only in-frame clones and drops some. This sample has about 100,000 clones, with about 80% found just once. The receptor comes from an adult with an advanced solid tumor such as melanoma, head and neck, liver or kidney cancer. The specimen was CD4+ or CD8+ T cells sorted from blood, collected in a trial of the OX40 agonist ivuxolimab. The rearrangement uses TRBV5-6 and TRBJ2-4; 10 bases fit TRBD2. The CDR3 region has the DNA TGTGCCAGCAGCTTGAGCGGGAGGGGGCCGGGAGGCAAAAACATTCAGTACTTC. It specifies CASSLSGRGPGGKNIQYF.